The next 3 T cell receptor beta chains were all read from a single sample in a study of blood T cell repertoires in COVID-19 (dated by TCRdb to between 2020 and 2021). Preparation of the library involved the immunoSEQ multiplex PCR assay. As stored in TCRdb, this immuneACCESS dataset retains in-frame rearrangements with V and J assigned. A fraction of the clones does not appear; measured against another copy, unresolved V genes explain less than half of the discrepancy, and the remainder lacks a known reason. Here the sample has more than 85,000 clones; 87% occur a single time. Roughly 5.6% of the sample comes from the top ten. The material sequenced was peripheral blood. These receptors all stem from a woman in her 50s with COVID-19, enrolled during active disease.

This clone occurred once. The chain joins TRBV29-1 to TRBJ1-1; TRBD1 matches 9 bases. The CDR3 length is 12 residues. Unmatched junction bases numbered 5, after V lost 8 bases and J lost 4 bases. CDR1 is SQVTM and CDR2 is ANQGSEA in the germline V gene. The CDR3 here is CSSMTGGTEAFF. In DNA, the CDR3 is TGCAGCTCTATGACAGGGGGCACTGAAGCTTTCTTT.

This chain joins TRBV10-2 and TRBJ1-1, with a tentative D call TRBD1 (5 bases). V lost 5 bases and J lost 0, with 10 bases in between. Germline-derived CDR1 and CDR2 are WSHSY and SAAADI. The CDR3 is 14 amino acids. The CDR3: CASSYQGMNTEAFF. CDR3 nucleotide sequence: TGCGCCAGCAGTTATCAGGGCATGAACACTGAAGCTTTCTTT.

CDR3 sequence (DNA): TGCGCCAGCAGCCGTGACACCTCGGACACCGGGGAGCTGTTTTTT. It translates to CASSRDTSDTGELFF. The J gene is TRBJ2-2, the V gene TRBV5-1; D is unclear. The CDR3 contains 15 residues. The germline V and J ends were trimmed by 4 bases and 3 bases, with 13 bases remaining between them. CDR1 SGHRS and CDR2 YFSETQ come from the germline V gene.